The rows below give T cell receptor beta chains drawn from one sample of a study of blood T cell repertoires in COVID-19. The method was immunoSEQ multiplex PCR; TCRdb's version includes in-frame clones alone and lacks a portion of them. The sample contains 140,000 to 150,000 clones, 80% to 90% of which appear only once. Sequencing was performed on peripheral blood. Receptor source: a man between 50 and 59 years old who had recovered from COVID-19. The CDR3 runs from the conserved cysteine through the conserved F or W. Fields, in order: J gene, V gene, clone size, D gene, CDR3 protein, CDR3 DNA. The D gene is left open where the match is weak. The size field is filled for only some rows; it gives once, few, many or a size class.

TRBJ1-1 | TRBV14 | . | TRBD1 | CASSQTQGNAEAFF | TGTGCCAGCAGCCAAACACAGGGGAACGCTGAAGCTTTCTTT
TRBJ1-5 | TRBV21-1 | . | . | CASRLPRSNQPQHF | TGTGCCAGCAGACTTCCTCGTAGCAATCAGCCCCAGCATTTT
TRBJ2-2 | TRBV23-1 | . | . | CASSQSPGLYTGELFF | TGCGCCAGCAGTCAATCGCCAGGCCTGTACACCGGGGAGCTGTTTTTT
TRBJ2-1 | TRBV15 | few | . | CATSRVNNEQFF | TGTGCCACCAGCAGAGTCAACAATGAGCAGTTCTTC
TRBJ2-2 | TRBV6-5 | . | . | CASSRQELITGELFF | TGTGCCAGCAGTAGACAGGAACTAATCACCGGGGAGCTGTTTTTT
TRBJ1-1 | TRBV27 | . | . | CASSIGQGSEAFF | TGTGCCAGCAGTATCGGACAAGGCTCTGAAGCTTTCTTT
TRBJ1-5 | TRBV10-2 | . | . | CASRGRYNQPQHF | TGCGCCAGCAGGGGGCGATACAATCAGCCCCAGCATTTT
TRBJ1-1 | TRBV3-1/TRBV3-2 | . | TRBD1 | CASSRQQGSDTEAFF | TGTGCCAGCAGCCGACAACAGGGGAGTGACACTGAAGCTTTCTTT
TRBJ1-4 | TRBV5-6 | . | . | CASSFGTNEKLFF | TGTGCCAGCAGCTTCGGAACTAATGAAAAACTGTTTTTT
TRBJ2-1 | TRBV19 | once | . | CASSIVAVGREQFF | TGTGCCAGTAGTATTGTGGCAGTTGGTCGTGAGCAGTTCTTC
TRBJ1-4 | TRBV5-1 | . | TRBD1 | CASSLGMGQGKVPDEKLFF | TGCGCCAGCAGCTTAGGAATGGGACAGGGTAAAGTCCCAGATGAAAAACTGTTTTTT
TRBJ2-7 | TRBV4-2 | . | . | CASSQELVVSHEQYF | TGTGCCAGCAGCCAAGAGTTGGTAGTCTCTCACGAGCAGTACTTC
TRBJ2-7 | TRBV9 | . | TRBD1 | CASSVAGTGIIYEQYF | TGTGCCAGCAGCGTAGCGGGGACAGGGATCATCTACGAGCAGTACTTC
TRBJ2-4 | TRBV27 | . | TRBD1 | CASSPRDRVGIQYF | TGTGCCAGCAGTCCCCGGGACAGGGTAGGCATTCAGTACTTC
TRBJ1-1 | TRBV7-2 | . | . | CASFPMDGRTEAFF | TGTGCCAGCTTCCCAATGGACGGGAGGACTGAAGCTTTCTTT
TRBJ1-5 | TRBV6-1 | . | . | CASSEYGSRDSNQPQHF | TGTGCCAGCAGTGAATACGGCAGTCGGGATAGCAATCAGCCCCAGCATTTT
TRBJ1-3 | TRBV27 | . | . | CASRPRVPRNTIYF | TGTGCCAGCAGACCCCGGGTCCCAAGAAACACCATATATTTT
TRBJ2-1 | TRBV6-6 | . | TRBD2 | CASSFSGGSEIGQFF | TGTGCCAGCAGTTTCAGCGGGGGGTCAGAAATCGGGCAGTTCTTC
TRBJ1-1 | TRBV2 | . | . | CASKWGAAEAFF | TGTGCCAGCAAGTGGGGCGCCGCTGAAGCTTTCTTT
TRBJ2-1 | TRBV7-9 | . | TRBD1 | CASSLGFGQGKNEQFF | TGTGCCAGCAGCTTAGGGTTTGGACAGGGAAAGAATGAGCAGTTCTTC
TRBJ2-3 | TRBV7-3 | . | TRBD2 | CASSQGGTSPDTQYF | TGTGCCAGCAGCCAAGGGGGGACTAGCCCAGATACGCAGTATTTT
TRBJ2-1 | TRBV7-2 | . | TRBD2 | CASSLDTSGYNEQFF | TGTGCCAGCAGCTTAGACACTAGCGGCTACAATGAGCAGTTCTTC
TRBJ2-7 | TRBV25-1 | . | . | CASKGLRADQGGSYEQYF | TGTGCCAGCAAGGGCCTCCGGGCGGACCAGGGGGGCTCCTACGAGCAGTACTTC
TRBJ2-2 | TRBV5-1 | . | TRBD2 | CASSRAGPNTGELFF | TGCGCCAGCAGCCGAGCGGGGCCGAACACCGGGGAGCTGTTTTTT
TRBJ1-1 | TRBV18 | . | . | CASSPNKNTEAFF | TGTGCCAGCTCACCAAACAAGAACACTGAAGCTTTCTTT
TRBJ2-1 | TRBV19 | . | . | CASSIGGVSYNEQFF | TGTGCCAGTAGTATCGGCGGGGTCTCCTACAATGAGCAGTTCTTC
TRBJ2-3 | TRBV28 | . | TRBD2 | CASSLRGSGGADTQYF | TGTGCCAGCAGTCTCCGGGGGAGCGGGGGGGCAGATACGCAGTATTTT
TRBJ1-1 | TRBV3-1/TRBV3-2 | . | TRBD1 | CASSQDRTGSMNTEAFF | TGTGCCAGCAGCCAAGACCGGACAGGGTCCATGAACACTGAAGCTTTCTTT
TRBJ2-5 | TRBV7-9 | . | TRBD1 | CASSLGQGEETQYF | TGTGCCAGCAGCTTAGGACAGGGGGAAGAGACCCAGTACTTC
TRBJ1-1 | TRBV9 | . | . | CASSVVSTGNSEAFF | TGTGCCAGCAGCGTAGTATCGACAGGTAATTCTGAAGCTTTCTTT
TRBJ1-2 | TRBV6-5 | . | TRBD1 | CASITRDRGGGYTF | TGTGCCAGCATAACCCGGGACAGGGGAGGCGGCTACACCTTC
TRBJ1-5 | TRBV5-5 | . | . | CASSLAGNNQPQHF | TGTGCCAGCAGCTTGGCCGGGAACAATCAGCCCCAGCATTTT
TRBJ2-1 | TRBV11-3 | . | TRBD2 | CASSSIAGGDYNEQFF | TGTGCCAGCAGCTCAATAGCGGGGGGGGACTACAATGAGCAGTTCTTC
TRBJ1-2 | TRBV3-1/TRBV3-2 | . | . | CASNFFLVPGANYGYTF | TGTGCCAGCAACTTTTTCCTCGTACCGGGAGCTAACTATGGCTACACCTTC
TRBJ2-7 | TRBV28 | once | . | CASSLLAGTTYEQYF | TGTGCCAGCAGTTTATTGGCAGGAACGACCTACGAGCAGTACTTC
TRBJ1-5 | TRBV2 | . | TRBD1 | CASSEEGTGNQPQHF | TGTGCCAGCAGTGAGGAGGGGACAGGCAATCAGCCCCAGCATTTT
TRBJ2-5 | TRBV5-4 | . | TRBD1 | CASSLSTGQTSYF | TGTGCCAGCAGCTTGAGTACGGGACAGACATCCTACTTC
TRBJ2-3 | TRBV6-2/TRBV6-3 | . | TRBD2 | CASSDLAGGADTQYF | TGTGCCAGCAGTGACCTAGCGGGGGGAGCAGATACGCAGTATTTT
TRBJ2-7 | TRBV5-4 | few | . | CASSYGTYEQYF | TGTGCCAGCAGCTACGGGACCTACGAGCAGTACTTC
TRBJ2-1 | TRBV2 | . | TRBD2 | CASPPERGGRGEQFF | TGTGCCAGTCCTCCGGAGCGGGGGGGCCGGGGTGAGCAGTTCTTC
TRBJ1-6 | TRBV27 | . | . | CASSLRQLSDSPLHF | TGTGCCAGCAGTTTAAGACAGCTTTCTGATTCACCCCTCCACTTT
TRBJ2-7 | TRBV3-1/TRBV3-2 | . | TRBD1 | CASSQEGQGAREQYF | TGTGCCAGCAGCCAAGAGGGACAGGGGGCTAGGGAGCAGTACTTC
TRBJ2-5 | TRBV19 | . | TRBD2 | CASSGLRTSGGETQYF | TGTGCCAGTAGCGGCCTACGGACTAGCGGGGGGGAGACCCAGTACTTC
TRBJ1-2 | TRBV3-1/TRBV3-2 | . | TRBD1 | CASSQDLTGADYGYTF | TGTGCCAGCAGCCAAGATCTCACAGGGGCAGACTATGGCTACACCTTC